This entry describes one T cell receptor (beta chain). The antigen remains unidentified. Germline and junction disagree at one end, which may indicate a read error. The source of the sample is a study of Graves' ophthalmopathy and Graves' hyperthyroidism. The study, taken as a whole, reports: Blood also held most thyroid clonotypes expanded above 0.001 frequency.

Germline-derived CDR1 and CDR2 are MGHRA and YSYEKL. The CDR3 consists of 16 residues. Amplifying from RNA transcripts, the study obtained TCR beta CDR3 regions. HTBI-primed RT-PCR formed the first round, and a multiplex PCR formed the second. From the multiplex PCR reads, TCRdb called clonotypes with MiXCR, one entry per CDR3 protein. The sample shows approximately 380,000 distinct CDR3 sequences, around 21% of them seen only once. Included hyperthyroidism patients were aged 18 to 65 and newly diagnosed (under 2 months' duration). The sequenced sample consisted of peripheral blood. The chain joins TRBV4-1 to TRBJ2-7; 7 nucleotides line up with TRBD2. This TCR came from a woman aged 18-30 years with stable Graves' hyperthyroidism. The CDR3 sequence is CVSSHRLRGDPYEQYF. The CDR3 DNA is TGCGTCAGCAGCCACCGGTTACGGGGGGACCCCTACGAGCAGTACTTC.